The 19 T cell receptor beta chains listed next were all sequenced from one sample in a study of human T cells and chemical hapten exposure. Time point here: pre-sensitization, week 0. Described treatment: therapeutic diphenylcyclopropenone sensitization with weekly scalp DPC. TCRdb passed the RACE reads through MiXCR, listing each CDR3 protein once. The table includes some 250,000 distinct CDR3 sequences, around 7.3% detected once. The sample in question was whole blood, obtained in connection with sensitization to the hapten diphenylcyclopropenone (DPC). The source of these receptors is a man aged 18 to 30 with alopecia areata. Some clones in this sample may be carry-over from other donors' samples.

The V call is TRBV5-6, the J call TRBJ1-1; the D gene is possibly TRBD1 (6 bases). Germline V gene sequence: CDR1 SGHDT, CDR2 YYEEEE. V lost 1 base, J lost 4 bases, and 17 bases lay in between. The CDR3 is made up of 16 amino acids. This CDR3 is CASSLPRGIRSTEAFF. The CDR3 DNA reads TGTGCCAGCAGCTTGCCCAGGGGCATTAGGAGCACTGAAGCTTTCTTT.

The chain links TRBV4-1 to TRBJ1-1; D unresolved. V lost 5 bases and J 6 bases, leaving 13 bases between the germline ends. This CDR3 comprises 13 residues. Germline V CDR1 and CDR2: MGHRA, YSYEKL. The CDR3 loop is CASSNRRWAEAFF. In DNA, the CDR3 is TGCGCCAGCAGCAACCGACGATGGGCTGAAGCTTTCTTT.

V is TRBV7-6 and J is TRBJ2-1, with 10 bases that match TRBD2. V gave up 0 bases and J gave up 2 bases; unmatched junction bases: 10. The CDR3 loop spans 19 amino acids. Germline CDR1 reads SGHVS; CDR2 reads FNYEAQ. The CDR3 bases are TGTGCCAGCAGCTTAGCGAAGCGGGGGGGCCAGTTAGCCTACAATGAGCAGTTCTTC. Translation gives CASSLAKRGGQLAYNEQFF.

The chain recombines TRBV7-2 with TRBJ1-2, with unresolved D. Between the trimmed V and J ends, which lost 1 base and 4 bases, there was a span of 13 bases. Germline assignment: CDR1 SGHTA and CDR2 FQGNSA. This CDR3 has 15 residues. DNA for the CDR3: TGTGCCAGCAGCTTAGGGGCCGGGCCAGCCTATGGCTACACCTTC. Its translation is CASSLGAGPAYGYTF.

This clonotype was picked up a small number of times. The CDR3 reads CASSRTGVETEAFF. The CDR3 nucleotides are TGCGCCAGCAGCAGGACAGGGGTCGAGACTGAAGCTTTCTTT. The V gene is TRBV5-1, the J gene TRBJ1-1; 9 bases are a match to TRBD1. The germline CDR1 and CDR2 sequences are SGHRS and YFSETQ. This CDR3 contains 14 residues. V lost 4 bases, J lost 5 bases, and 6 bases stayed unmatched.

This clonotype was seen many times. The CDR3 sequence: CASSELYRWSNTGELFF. The CDR3 bases are TGCGCCAGCAGTGAGTTGTACCGCTGGAGTAACACCGGGGAGCTGTTTTTT. The V and J genes are TRBV10-2 and TRBJ2-2; the D is unclear. The CDR3 consists of 17 residues. Germline V CDR1 and CDR2: WSHSY, SAAADI. V was cut by 1 base and J by 2 bases, with 14 bases left in between.

The chain joins TRBV4-2 to TRBJ1-1, with D perhaps TRBD1 (5 bases). Between the trimmed V and J ends, which lost 3 bases and 3 bases, there was a span of 14 bases. The germline CDR1 and CDR2 sequences are LGHNA and YNFKEQ. The CDR3 is 15 residues long. CDR3 sequence (DNA): TGTGCCAGCAGCCACAAGACAGAACCCTACACTGAAGCTTTCTTT. It encodes CASSHKTEPYTEAFF.

There are a few counts of this clonotype. The chain employs TRBV27 and TRBJ1-1; D possibly corresponds to TRBD1 (5 bases). The CDR3 contains 15 residues. The V and J ends lost 4 bases and 2 bases respectively, with 14 bases between them. Germline CDR1 reads MNHEY; CDR2 reads SMNVEV (reference sequence). The CDR3 sequence: CASSSSGTHNTEAFF. The CDR3 coding sequence is TGTGCCAGCAGTTCCTCCGGGACTCACAACACTGAAGCTTTCTTT.

Note on this clonotype: A read error may explain this, as a much larger clone is one base away. The V and J genes are TRBV7-9 and TRBJ2-5; D unresolved. V gave up 0 bases and J gave up 0 bases, with 8 bases separating them. Per germline, CDR1 SEHNR and CDR2 FQNEAQ (reference sequence). This CDR3 contains 15 residues. Here the CDR3 DNA reads TGTGCCAGCAGCTTAGCCCGGACGTACCAAGAGACCCAGTACTTC. Translation: CASSLARTYQETQYF.

At least ten counts were recorded for this clonotype. The DNA of the CDR3 is TGTGCCAGCAGCTTAGTAGGGGGTGCGGGTCAGCCCCAGCATTTT. Translation gives CASSLVGGAGQPQHF. The chain employs TRBV7-2 and TRBJ1-5, with D possibly TRBD1 on 6 matching bases. This CDR3 is 15 amino acids long. CDR1 SGHTA and CDR2 FQGNSA come from the germline V gene. Trimming cost V 1 base and J 6 bases, with 13 bases left between them. Variable domain in full (rest from reference TRBV7-2 and TRBJ1-5): GAGVSQSPSNKVTEKGKDVELRCDPISGHTALYWYRQSLGQGLEFLIYFQGNSAPDKSGLPSDRFSAERTGGSVSTLTIQRTQQEDSAVYLCASSLVGGAGQPQHFGDGTRLSIL.

V usage is TRBV20-1 and J usage is TRBJ2-7; 8 positions agree with TRBD2. Germline CDR1 is DFQATT and CDR2 is SNEGSKA (reference sequence). This CDR3 contains 15 residues. The J segment lost 2 bases and the V segment lost 2 bases, leaving 8 bases of the junction unmatched. The chain's CDR3 is CSARPRGVGTYEQYF. CDR3 nucleotides: TGCAGTGCTAGACCGCGGGGGGTAGGCACCTACGAGCAGTACTTC.

V gene TRBV28 combines with J gene TRBJ1-2; maybe TRBD1 (5 bases). Germline V gives CDR1 MDHEN, CDR2 SYDVKM. Trimming cost V 1 base and J 4 bases, with 16 bases left between them. This CDR3 is built from 16 residues. CDR3 sequence: CASSLFGQTEGYGYTF. In DNA form, the CDR3 reads TGTGCCAGCAGTTTATTTGGCCAGACAGAGGGCTATGGCTACACCTTC.

The chain's CDR3 is CASSLWDRATGNTIYF. In DNA form, the CDR3 reads TGTGCCAGCAGCTTGTGGGACAGGGCAACTGGAAACACCATATATTTT. This chain links TRBV5-6 with TRBJ1-3, with 9 bases aligning to TRBD1. Looked up from germline, CDR1 is SGHDT and CDR2 is YYEEEE. This CDR3 is built from 16 residues. J gave up 2 bases and V 1 base, and 4 bases lay outside the gene matches.

In its sample, this clonotype was seen many times. The chain carries TRBV9 and TRBJ1-2, with 8 bases aligning to TRBD1. The CDR3 is 15 residues long. V was pared by 0 bases and J by 8 bases, with 9 bases of the junction left unmatched. The V gene's germline CDR1 is SGDLS and CDR2 YYNGEE. CDR3 coding DNA: TGTGCCAGCAGCGTAGGTCCAGGGGGCTCCCAAGGCTACACCTTC. It is translated as CASSVGPGGSQGYTF.

In this sample, this clonotype turned up a few times. The chain carries TRBV24-1 and TRBJ2-3; maybe TRBD2 (6 bases). CDR3 length: 13 residues. V gave up 5 bases and J gave up 3 bases, with 8 bases separating them. Germline V gene sequence: CDR1 KGHDR, CDR2 SFDVKD. The CDR3 DNA follows: TGTGCCACCAGTGGGGCGGGAACAGATACGCAGTATTTT. Protein: CATSGAGTDTQYF.

Ten or more counts support this clonotype. The chain carries TRBV29-1 and TRBJ2-7, with D perhaps TRBD1 or TRBD2 (6 bases each). CDR1 is SQVTM, CDR2 ANQGSEA, per germline. V was cut by 4 bases and J by 5 bases, with 15 bases left in between. This CDR3 contains 13 residues. This CDR3 is CSVVFTGDNEQYF. The CDR3 DNA reads TGCAGCGTTGTATTTACGGGGGACAACGAGCAGTACTTC.

The chain is built from TRBV7-2 and TRBJ2-3; the D call may be TRBD1 or TRBD2 (6 bases each). Germline V gives CDR1 SGHTA, CDR2 FQGNSA. Trimming left V 4 bases short and J 4 bases short, with 12 bases between. The CDR3 runs to 14 residues. CDR3 protein: CASSSDGGPDTQYF. The CDR3 nucleotides are TGTGCCAGCAGCTCGGACGGGGGCCCAGATACGCAGTATTTT.

There are a few counts of this clonotype. The chain combines TRBV12-3 or TRBV12-4 with TRBJ2-4, with 8 bases that match TRBD2. This CDR3 comprises 15 residues. J was trimmed by 7 bases and V by 0 bases; bases with no gene match: 5. DNA of the CDR3: TGTGCCAGCAGTTTAGCATTAGCGGGATCGAACATTCAGTACTTC. This gives the protein CASSLALAGSNIQYF.

In its sample, this clonotype was seen a few times. V usage is TRBV7-2 and J usage is TRBJ1-6; 7 bases map to TRBD1. V was clipped by 3 bases and J by 3 bases; unmatched bases: 5. The germline CDR1 and CDR2 sequences are SGHTA and FQGNSA. The CDR3 has 16 amino acids. The CDR3, as DNA: TGTGCCAGCAGCTTGGATGGACAGGTCTATAATTCACCCCTCCACTTT. Amino acid sequence: CASSLDGQVYNSPLHF.